Below are 31 T cell receptor beta chains sequenced from a single sample in a study of T cells in Graves' hyperthyroidism and ophthalmopathy. RNA transcripts served as the template for amplifying TCR beta CDR3 regions. The HTBI primer set served for first-round RT-PCR of the TCR CDR3. TCRdb analysed the multiplex PCR reads with MiXCR anew, one entry per CDR3 protein. This repertoire shows hundreds of thousands of distinct CDR3 sequences, approximately 42% found once; its top ten account for 6.5% to 9%. What was sequenced was peripheral blood or thyroid tissue (not recorded which). These receptors all stem from an adult man with Graves' disease, either hyperthyroidism or ophthalmopathy (not recorded which).

The rearrangement joins TRBV25-1 to TRBJ1-2; 8 positions match TRBD1. Germline assignment: CDR1 MGHDK and CDR2 SYGVNS. The CDR3 has 16 amino acids. The ends lost 4 bases at V and 7 bases at J; junction bases unmatched: 14. The CDR3 DNA sequence: TGTGCCAGCAGTGCAATCGGACAGGGCCTCAAGGGTGGCTACACCTTC. This translates into CASSAIGQGLKGGYTF.

The V call is TRBV2, the J call TRBJ1-3; 7 bases fit TRBD1. Trimming took 4 bases from V and 2 from J; bases not matched to a gene: 14. The CDR3 length is 18 residues. Germline CDR1 is SNHLY and CDR2 is FYNNEI. The CDR3 region is CASSGMDRTPYAGNTIYF. CDR3 sequence (DNA): TGTGCCAGCAGTGGCATGGACAGGACACCTTACGCTGGAAACACCATATATTTT.

This clonotype was observed at least ten times. J is TRBJ2-5 and V is TRBV24-1; perhaps TRBD1 as D (6 bases). The CDR3 has 17 amino acids. V was cut by 3 bases and J by 2 bases, with 18 bases left in between. Germline V CDR1 and CDR2: KGHDR, SFDVKD. The CDR3, as DNA: TGTGCCACCAGTGATCCCGGGGACACTCCTTATCAAGAGACCCAGTACTTC. This translates into CATSDPGDTPYQETQYF.

This chain uses TRBV14 with TRBJ2-7; unclear D gene. Trimming stripped 4 bases from V and 1 base from J, with 11 bases between. The germline gives CDR1 SGHDN, CDR2 FVKESK. This CDR3 region has 14 residues. This chain's CDR3 is CASSRRLNSYEQYF. DNA for the CDR3: TGTGCCAGCAGCCGGCGACTGAATTCCTACGAGCAGTACTTC.

This clonotype has at least ten counts. The J gene is TRBJ2-7, the V gene TRBV24-1; 8 bases line up with TRBD1. Germline V gene lookup returns CDR1 KGHDR and CDR2 SFDVKD. The V and J ends lost 4 bases and 3 bases, in that order; junction bases with no gene match: 7. This CDR3 is built from 15 residues. The CDR3 DNA is TGTGCCACCAGTGAGGGTGGACAGGGTGTCTACGAGCAGTACTTC. Its protein is CATSEGGQGVYEQYF.

The rearrangement joins TRBV2 to TRBJ2-7, with TRBD1 matching 7 bases. Germline-derived CDR1 and CDR2 are SNHLY and FYNNEI. The CDR3 loop spans 11 amino acids. V shed 6 bases and J 5 bases; nucleotides not matched to a gene: 1. CDR3 amino acids: CASRGTDEQYF. CDR3 nucleotide sequence: TGTGCCAGCAGGGGGACAGACGAGCAGTACTTC.

This clonotype was seen at least ten times. The V call is TRBV10-3, the J call TRBJ1-2; no definite D call. Germline CDR1 is ENHRY and CDR2 is SYGVKD. The V gene lost 4 bases and the J gene lost 3 bases, with 21 bases spanning the gap. This CDR3 contains 17 residues. CDR3 nucleotides: TGTGCCATCAGTGGGCCTGGGTCTTCACGGACCGACTATGGCTACACCTTC. Translation gives CAISGPGSSRTDYGYTF.

In its sample, this clonotype was seen once. The CDR3 DNA reads TGCAGTGCTGTGCTCGGGGGGTCGGTGAACACCATATATTTT. Amino acid sequence: CSAVLGGSVNTIYF. The genes are TRBV20-1 and TRBJ1-3; possible D gene TRBD1, 5 bases. Germline V gene data show CDR1 as DFQATT and CDR2 as SNEGSKA (reference sequence). There are 14 residues in the CDR3. V lost 5 bases and J lost 7, with 18 bases in between.

This clonotype was seen at least ten times. This chain uses TRBV20-1 with TRBJ1-4; no clear D gene. The germline V and J ends were trimmed by 3 bases and 0 bases, with 8 bases remaining between them. The germline CDR1 and CDR2 sequences are DFQATT and SNEGSKA (reference sequence). The length of the CDR3 is 14 residues. The CDR3: CSASGSATNEKLFF. The CDR3 bases are TGCAGTGCTAGTGGTAGTGCAACTAATGAAAAACTGTTTTTT.

This clonotype came up many times. The rearrangement uses TRBV12-3 or TRBV12-4 and TRBJ1-4; D is uncertain. CDR3 length: 11 amino acids. The V and J ends lost 4 bases and 10 bases respectively, with 7 bases between them. DNA of the CDR3: TGTGCCAGCAGTTCCCGGGGAAAACTGTTTTTT. It is translated as CASSSRGKLFF.

This clonotype has only a few counts. The gene calls are TRBV6-5 and TRBJ2-7, with 12 bases identical to TRBD2. The V gene end was trimmed by 4 bases and the J gene end by 5 bases; junction bases not matched to a gene: 6. CDR3 size: 15 residues. Germline V gene sequence: CDR1 MNHEY, CDR2 SVGAGI. The CDR3 reads CASSSLAGGFNEQYF. CDR3 nucleotide sequence: TGTGCCAGCAGTTCACTAGCGGGAGGTTTCAACGAGCAGTACTTC.

This clonotype came up many times. The gene calls are TRBV19 and TRBJ2-7; D is perhaps TRBD2 (7 bases). Between the trimmed V and J ends, which lost 3 bases and 3 bases, there was a span of 12 bases. CDR1 is LNHDA and CDR2 is SQIVND in the germline V gene (reference sequence). The length of the CDR3 is 14 residues. The chain's CDR3 is CASSIAGADYEQYF. In DNA, the CDR3 is TGTGCCAGTAGTATCGCGGGGGCAGACTACGAGCAGTACTTC.

V gene TRBV7-6 combines with J gene TRBJ1-6; 11 nucleotides line up with TRBD1. The length of the CDR3 is 14 residues. With 10 bases clipped from V and 10 bases from J, the junction kept 9 bases outside the gene matches. Germline assignment: CDR1 SGHVS and CDR2 FNYEAQ. The CDR3 reads CATLGQGAGSPLHF. CDR3 nucleotides: TGTGCCACCCTTGGACAGGGGGCTGGATCACCCCTCCACTTT. The whole variable domain, filled in from reference TRBV7-6 and TRBJ1-6, reads GAGVSQSPRYKVTKRGQDVALRCDPISGHVSLYWYRQALGQGPEFLTYFNYEAQQDKSGLPNDRFSAERPEGSISTLTIQRTEQRDSAMYRCATLGQGAGSPLHFGNGTRLTVT.

At least ten counts were recorded for this clonotype. V and J are TRBV2 and TRBJ1-2; D uncertain. CDR3 length: 12 residues. The V gene lost 5 bases and the J gene lost 6 bases, with 10 bases spanning the gap. CDR1 is SNHLY and CDR2 is FYNNEI in the germline V gene. The CDR3 DNA reads as TGTGCCAGCAGTCCCGGCCGGGATGGCTACACCTTC. Translated: CASSPGRDGYTF.

This clonotype was observed a few times. The chain has TRBV24-1 and TRBJ1-2, with D perhaps TRBD1 (5 bases). CDR3 length: 13 residues. Germline V gene lookup returns CDR1 KGHDR and CDR2 SFDVKD. Trimming pared 4 bases from V and 6 bases from J, leaving 11 bases between. CDR3 nucleotides: TGTGCCACCAGTGACCCCCCCAGGGATGGCTACACCTTC. Translated, it gives CATSDPPRDGYTF.

At least ten counts were recorded for this clonotype. The V call is TRBV10-3, the J call TRBJ1-5; no firm D call. Per germline, CDR1 ENHRY and CDR2 SYGVKD. The V end lost 3 bases, the J end lost 4 bases, and 7 bases lay between the germline ends. There are 13 residues in the CDR3. CDR3 in amino acids: CAISERENQPQHF. In DNA, the CDR3 is TGTGCCATCAGTGAACGGGAAAATCAGCCCCAGCATTTT.

On this clonotype itself: This clone may be a read error of a much larger clone one base away. This chain uses TRBV25-1 with TRBJ1-6, with D hard to call. Trimming shortened V by 6 bases and J by 2 bases, and 5 bases separated the two germline ends. The germline CDR1 and CDR2 sequences are MGHDK and SYGVNS. The CDR3 runs to 13 residues. CDR3 residues: CASRDAYNSPLHF. The DNA for the CDR3 is TGTGCCAGCAGGGATGCCTATAATTCACCCCTCCACTTT.

This clonotype was counted between two and nine times. CDR3 loop: CSARPGAANTEAFF. CDR3 in DNA: TGCAGTGCTAGACCAGGGGCCGCGAACACTGAAGCTTTCTTT. This chain links TRBV20-1 with TRBJ1-1, with D perhaps TRBD1 (6 bases). The germline V and J ends were trimmed by 2 bases and 1 base, with 11 bases remaining between them. CDR1 and CDR2 (germline): DFQATT, SNEGSKA (reference sequence). This CDR3 spans 14 amino acids.

This clonotype has at least ten counts. This chain connects TRBV7-2 to TRBJ2-5; a weak D match, TRBD2 (5 bases). In germline, CDR1 is SGHTA, CDR2 FQGNSA. V was shortened by 1 base and J by 10 bases, with 16 bases between the two germline ends. The CDR3 extends over 14 amino acids. CDR3 DNA sequence: TGTGCCAGCAGCTTAGGAACTCTTATCGGGGACCAGTACTTC. Protein sequence: CASSLGTLIGDQYF.

The chain is built from TRBV6-5 and TRBJ1-2; D remains ambiguous. This CDR3 has 12 amino acids. CDR1 MNHEY and CDR2 SVGAGI come from the germline V gene. Trimming pared 4 bases from V and 4 bases from J, leaving 7 bases between. DNA for the CDR3: TGTGCCAGCAGTTCGAAGAGCTATGGCTACACCTTC. Translating it yields CASSSKSYGYTF.

The rearrangement joins TRBV12-3 or TRBV12-4 to TRBJ1-5; 8 bases map to TRBD1. Trimming cost V 6 bases and J 2 bases; bases outside gene matches: 9. The CDR3 contains 16 residues. The CDR3 spells CASSALDRGGNQPQHF. The CDR3 region has the DNA TGTGCCAGCAGCGCCCTAGACAGGGGAGGCAATCAGCCCCAGCATTTT.

The V gene is TRBV5-1, the J gene TRBJ1-5; no firm D call. The CDR3 covers 16 residues. V was cut by 0 bases and J by 3 bases, with 13 bases left in between. Germline V CDR1 and CDR2: SGHRS, YFSETQ. The chain's CDR3 is CASSLEGGISNQPQHF. The CDR3 nucleotides read TGCGCCAGCAGCTTGGAGGGCGGGATTTCCAATCAGCCCCAGCATTTT.

The chain couples TRBV10-3 to TRBJ2-7; no clear D. CDR3 length: 10 amino acids. Germline CDR1 and CDR2: ENHRY and SYGVKD. CDR3 coding DNA: TGTGCTAGTCCAGGTTCCGAGCAGTACTTC. Protein: CASPGSEQYF.

In this sample, this clonotype turned up once. The chain combines TRBV6-5 with TRBJ2-7, with 9 positions matching TRBD2. Germline V gene lookup returns CDR1 MNHEY and CDR2 SVGAGI. Trimming took 3 bases from V and 3 from J; bases not matched to a gene: 6. The CDR3 loop spans 15 amino acids. The DNA for the CDR3 is TGTGCCAGCAGTTATTCGGGACTAGCAAACTACGAGCAGTACTTC. Translation gives CASSYSGLANYEQYF.

The V call is TRBV7-9, the J call TRBJ1-6; 8 nucleotides line up with TRBD1. This CDR3 is built from 16 residues. Per germline, CDR1 SEHNR and CDR2 FQNEAQ (reference sequence). Trimming cost V 5 bases and J 4 bases; bases outside gene matches: 7. CDR3 sequence reads: CASSRQGTEYNSPLHF. CDR3 nucleotides: TGTGCCAGCAGCAGACAGGGGACCGAGTATAATTCACCCCTCCACTTT. Drawing the rest from reference TRBV7-9 and TRBJ1-6, the complete variable domain is DTGVSQNPRHKITKRGQNVTFRCDPISEHNRLYWYRQTLGQGPEFLTYFQNEAQLEKSRLLSDRFSAERPKGSFSTLEIQRTEQGDSAMYLCASSRQGTEYNSPLHFGNGTRLTVT.

This clonotype was found many times. The chain uses TRBV24-1 and TRBJ1-5, with unresolved D. Germline V lookup: CDR1 KGHDR, CDR2 SFDVKD. Deletions cut 1 base from V and 3 bases from J, with 9 bases between. This CDR3 is 15 amino acids long. The DNA for the CDR3 is TGTGCCACCAGTGATTTCGCAGAAGCCAATCAGCCCCAGCATTTT. It specifies CATSDFAEANQPQHF.

V is TRBV5-1 and J is TRBJ1-2; TRBD1 aligns across 8 bases. Germline V CDR1 and CDR2: SGHRS, YFSETQ. This CDR3 has 17 residues. The J segment lost 2 bases and the V segment lost 4 bases, leaving 13 bases of the junction unmatched. The CDR3 loop reads CASSPGQGPGRNYGYTF. The CDR3, as DNA: TGCGCCAGCAGCCCCGGACAGGGACCCGGAAGAAACTATGGCTACACCTTC.

This clonotype was counted between two and nine times. The rearrangement joins TRBV19 to TRBJ1-1; unclear D gene. Germline V gene lookup returns CDR1 LNHDA and CDR2 SQIVND (reference sequence). With 2 bases removed from V and 0 bases from J, the gap between germline ends came to 10 bases. This CDR3 comprises 15 residues. CDR3 region: CASSIYQELNTEAFF. DNA for the CDR3: TGTGCCAGTAGTATATATCAGGAACTGAACACTGAAGCTTTCTTT. Based on the CDR3 plus reference TRBV19 and TRBJ1-1, the full variable domain is DGGITQSPKYLFRKEGQNVTLSCEQNLNHDAMYWYRQDPGQGLRLIYYSQIVNDFQKGDIAEGYSVSREKKESFPLTVTSAQKNPTAFYLCASSIYQELNTEAFFGQGTRLTVV.

The V and J genes are TRBV20-1 and TRBJ1-6, with a tentative D call TRBD1 (6 bases). From germline, CDR1 is DFQATT and CDR2 SNEGSKA (reference sequence). This CDR3 comprises 14 residues. V lost 0 bases and J 7 bases, leaving 10 bases between the germline ends. This CDR3 is CSARDKTGNSPLHF. CDR3 coding DNA: TGCAGTGCTAGAGATAAAACAGGGAATTCACCCCTCCACTTT.

The chain employs TRBV19 and TRBJ1-2; D unresolved. This CDR3 has 12 amino acids. Germline V gene sequence: CDR1 LNHDA, CDR2 SQIVND (reference sequence). V was cut by 11 bases and J by 2 bases, with 12 bases left in between. The CDR3 coding sequence is TGTGCCTGGACTGACATAAACTATGGCTACACCTTC. It specifies CAWTDINYGYTF.

The V call is TRBV20-1, the J call TRBJ1-2; no clear D gene. The CDR3 length is 16 residues. V dropped 0 bases and J dropped 3 bases, with 17 bases sitting between them. Germline-derived CDR1 and CDR2 are DFQATT and SNEGSKA (reference sequence). CDR3 loop: CSARDHRQEADYGYTF. CDR3 coding DNA: TGCAGTGCTAGAGATCACCGGCAGGAGGCTGACTATGGCTACACCTTC.